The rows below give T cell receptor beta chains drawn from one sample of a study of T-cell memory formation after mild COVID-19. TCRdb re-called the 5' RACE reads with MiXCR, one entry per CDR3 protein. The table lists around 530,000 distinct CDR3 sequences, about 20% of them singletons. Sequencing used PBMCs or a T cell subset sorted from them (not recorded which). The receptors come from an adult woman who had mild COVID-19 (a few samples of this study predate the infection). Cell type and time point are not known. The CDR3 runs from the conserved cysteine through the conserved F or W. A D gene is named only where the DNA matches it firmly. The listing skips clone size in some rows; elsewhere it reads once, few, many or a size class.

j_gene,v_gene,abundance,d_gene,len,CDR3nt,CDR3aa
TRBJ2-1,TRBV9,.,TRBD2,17,TGTGCCAGCAGCGTAGCGGGGGGGAGATACCTGGCCAATGAGCAGTTCTTC,CASSVAGGRYLANEQFF
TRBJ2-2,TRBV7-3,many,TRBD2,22,TGTGCCAGCAGCCCAATGGGGCTGAGGACTAGCGGAGCACCCAGCAACACCGGGGAGCTGTTTTTT,CASSPMGLRTSGAPSNTGELFF
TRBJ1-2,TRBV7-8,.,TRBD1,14,TGTGCCAGCAGCTTTCTGGACAGGGGCTATGGCTACACCTTC,CASSFLDRGYGYTF
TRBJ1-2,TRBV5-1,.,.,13,TGCGCCAGCAGCTCGGGCCGCAACGAGGGCTACACCTTC,CASSSGRNEGYTF
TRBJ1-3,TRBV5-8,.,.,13,TGTGCCAGCAGCTGGGGGTCTGGAAACACCATATATTTT,CASSWGSGNTIYF
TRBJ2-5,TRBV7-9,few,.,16,TGTGCCAGCAGCTTAGTGTTGGGGGCGCGGGGAGAGACCCAGTACTTC,CASSLVLGARGETQYF
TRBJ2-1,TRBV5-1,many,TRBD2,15,TGCGCCAGCAGCTTCCGGGACTCGGGGGGGAATGAGCAGTTCTTC,CASSFRDSGGNEQFF
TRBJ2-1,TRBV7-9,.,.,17,TGTGCCAGCAGCTTAAGACTTACCAGTAACAGCTACAATGAGCAGTTCTTC,CASSLRLTSNSYNEQFF
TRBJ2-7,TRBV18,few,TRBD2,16,TGTGCCAGCTCACCGACAGGATCTAGCGGGTCTTACGAGCAGTACTTC,CASSPTGSSGSYEQYF
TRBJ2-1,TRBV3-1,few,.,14,TGTGCCAGCAGCCAAAGGGCTGTCTACAATGAGCAGTTCTTC,CASSQRAVYNEQFF
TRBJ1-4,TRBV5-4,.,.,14,TGTGCCAGCAGCTATTTAGACGGAAATGAAAAACTGTTTTTT,CASSYLDGNEKLFF
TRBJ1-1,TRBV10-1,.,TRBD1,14,TGCGCCAGCACGGGACAGGGGGCTTATACTGAAGCTTTCTTT,CASTGQGAYTEAFF
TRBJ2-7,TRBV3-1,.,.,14,TGTGCCAGCAGCCAAGGAGCTAGCTCATCCGAGCAGTACTTC,CASSQGASSSEQYF
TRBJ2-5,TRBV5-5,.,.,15,TGTGCCAGCAGCTTGGGGGTTGGGCAGGGCGAGACCCAGTACTTC,CASSLGVGQGETQYF
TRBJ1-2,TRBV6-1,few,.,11,TGTGCCAGCAGGGGTAACTATGGCTACACCTTC,CASRGNYGYTF
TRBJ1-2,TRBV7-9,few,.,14,TGTGCCAGCAGCTCTCCAGAAACTAACTATGGCTACACCTTC,CASSSPETNYGYTF
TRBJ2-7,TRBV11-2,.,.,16,TGTGCCAGCAGCTTACCCCGACAGGCCCCCGACTACGAGCAGTACTTC,CASSLPRQAPDYEQYF
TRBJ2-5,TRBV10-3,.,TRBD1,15,TGTGCCATCAGCGACAGGGGGTGGGGACAAGAGACCCAGTACTTC,CAISDRGWGQETQYF
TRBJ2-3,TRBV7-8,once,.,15,TGTGCCAGCAGCTCCACAGGGACCGAGGGAGATACGCAGTATTTT,CASSSTGTEGDTQYF
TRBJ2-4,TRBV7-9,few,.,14,TGTGCCAGCGGAGAGGCGCGACGCCGGGACATTCAGTACTTC,CASGEARRRDIQYF
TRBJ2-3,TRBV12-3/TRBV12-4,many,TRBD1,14,TGTGCCAGCAGTTCTTGGACAGGTGGAGATACGCAGTATTTT,CASSSWTGGDTQYF
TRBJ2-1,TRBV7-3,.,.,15,TGTGCCAGCAGCGATCCGGGAACTGGGTACAATGAGCAGTTCTTC,CASSDPGTGYNEQFF